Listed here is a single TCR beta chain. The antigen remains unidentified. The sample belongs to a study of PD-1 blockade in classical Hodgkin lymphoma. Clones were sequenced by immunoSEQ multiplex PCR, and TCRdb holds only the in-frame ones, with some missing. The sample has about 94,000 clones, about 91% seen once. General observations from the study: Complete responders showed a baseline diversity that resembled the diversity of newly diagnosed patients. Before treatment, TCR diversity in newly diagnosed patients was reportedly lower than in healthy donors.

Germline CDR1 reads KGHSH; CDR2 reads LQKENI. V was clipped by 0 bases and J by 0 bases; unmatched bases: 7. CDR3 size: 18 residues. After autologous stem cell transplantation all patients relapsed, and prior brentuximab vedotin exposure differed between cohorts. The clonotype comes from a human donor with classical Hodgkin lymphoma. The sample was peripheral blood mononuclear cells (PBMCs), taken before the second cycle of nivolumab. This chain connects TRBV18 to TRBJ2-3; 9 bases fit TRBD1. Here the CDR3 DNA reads TGTGCCAGCTCACCACCGGGCACAGGGGGCCCTAGCACAGATACGCAGTATTTT. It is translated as CASSPPGTGGPSTDTQYF.